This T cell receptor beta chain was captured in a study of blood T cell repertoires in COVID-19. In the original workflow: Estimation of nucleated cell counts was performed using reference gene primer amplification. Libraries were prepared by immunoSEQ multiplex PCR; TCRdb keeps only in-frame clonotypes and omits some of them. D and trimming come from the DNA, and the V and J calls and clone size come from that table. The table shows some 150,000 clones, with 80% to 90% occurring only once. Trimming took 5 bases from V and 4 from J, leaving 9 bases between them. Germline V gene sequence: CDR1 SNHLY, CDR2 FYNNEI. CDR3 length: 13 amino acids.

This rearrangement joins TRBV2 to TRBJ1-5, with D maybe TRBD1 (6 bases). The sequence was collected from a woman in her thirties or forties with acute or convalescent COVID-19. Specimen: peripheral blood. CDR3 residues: CASSLDRNQPQHF. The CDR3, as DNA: TGTGCCAGCAGTCTCGACAGGAATCAGCCCCAGCATTTT.